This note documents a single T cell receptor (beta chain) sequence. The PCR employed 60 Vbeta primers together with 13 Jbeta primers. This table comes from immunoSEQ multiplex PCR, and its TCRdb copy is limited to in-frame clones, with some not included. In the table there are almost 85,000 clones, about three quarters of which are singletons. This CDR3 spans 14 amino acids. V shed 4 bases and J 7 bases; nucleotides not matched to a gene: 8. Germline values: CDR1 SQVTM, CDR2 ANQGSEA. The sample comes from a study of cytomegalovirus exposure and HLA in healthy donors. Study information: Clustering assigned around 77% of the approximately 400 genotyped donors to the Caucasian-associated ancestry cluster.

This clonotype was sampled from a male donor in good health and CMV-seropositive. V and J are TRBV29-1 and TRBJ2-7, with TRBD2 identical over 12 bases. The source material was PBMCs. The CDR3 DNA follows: TGCAGCGTTGGAGGACTAGCGGGAACGGGTGAGCAGTACTTC. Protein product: CSVGGLAGTGEQYF.